This TCR beta chain comes out of a study of vaccination and CD4 T cells after COVID-19. Background on the study: There were a few convalescent patients sampled at day 14 and again at days 161 to 241 post-vaccination. As a positive control, some control cultures were given a CEFX pool, while others were given an HIV-1 Nef pool or no peptide.

Of note for this clonotype: No antigen is known for it.

The CDR3 runs to 12 residues. Trimming left V 5 bases short and J 5 bases short, with 6 bases between. The V gene's germline CDR1 is SGHVS and CDR2 FQNEAQ. The Oncomine TCR Beta short-read assay sequenced DNA from cultured CD4+ T cells. MiXCR, applied by TCRdb to the PCR reads, yields one record per CDR3 protein. The table records 15,000 or so distinct CDR3 sequences, around half of them present only once. Time point given: late sampling 161 to 241 days after vaccination in a few convalescent patients. The sample's treatment: roughly 10-day PBMC culture with coronavirus spike peptide pools or control peptides (ViraFEST assay). Cells received half-medium changes with fresh IL-2 medium on days 3 and 7.

This sequence joins TRBV7-8 and TRBJ2-2, with D uncertain. This TCR was sampled from a human donor who had recovered from COVID-19. Sequencing was performed on CD4+ T cells from blood, cultured in vitro, taken about 7 months after SARS-CoV-2 vaccination. Written as DNA, the CDR3 is TGTGCCAGCAGCCACGGTACCGGGGAGCTGTTTTTT. The encoded protein is CASSHGTGELFF.